Listed below are T cell receptor beta chains from one sample, sequenced in a study of blood T cell repertoires in COVID-19. Measured with immunoSEQ multiplex PCR; TCRdb has only the in-frame clones, and not every one. The sample consists of 210,000 or so clones, 80% to 90% of them appearing once. Sequenced sample: peripheral blood. The receptors were gathered from a woman aged 45 to 65 with active or convalescent COVID-19. Both conserved end residues are part of each CDR3. The order of the fields is V gene, J gene, D gene, clone size, CDR3 protein, CDR3 DNA. A D gene is named only where the DNA matches it firmly. Expanded clones get a size class; other rows say once, few or many, or leave the size out.

TRBV19,TRBJ1-3,TRBD1,NA,CASSLTVDRGLTGNTIYF,TGTGCCAGTAGCCTAACAGTGGACAGGGGCTTGACTGGAAACACCATATATTTT
TRBV27,TRBJ1-6,NA,once,CASTRRENSPLHF,TGTGCCAGCACCCGGCGGGAAAATTCACCCCTCCACTTT
TRBV9,TRBJ2-3,TRBD2,NA,CASSVGTSGGTDTQYF,TGTGCCAGCAGCGTAGGGACTAGCGGGGGCACAGATACGCAGTATTTT
TRBV28,TRBJ1-2,NA,NA,CASSLGGAANYGYTF,TGTGCCAGCAGTTTAGGGGGCGCAGCTAACTATGGCTACACCTTC
TRBV2,TRBJ2-7,TRBD2,once,CASRGTSGRGEQYF,TGTGCCAGCAGGGGGACTAGCGGACGGGGCGAGCAGTACTTC
TRBV9,TRBJ1-1,NA,NA,CASSAGTGSTEAFF,TGTGCCAGCAGCGCCGGAACAGGTTCCACTGAAGCTTTCTTT
TRBV6-1,TRBJ2-6,NA,NA,CASSEQAGANVLTF,TGTGCCAGCAGTGAACAGGCTGGGGCCAACGTCCTGACTTTC
TRBV5-6,TRBJ2-2,NA,NA,CASSLAGIGELFF,TGTGCCAGCAGCTTGGCGGGTATCGGGGAGCTGTTTTTT
TRBV6-6,TRBJ1-6,TRBD1,NA,CASRLTGNDNSPLHF,TGTGCCAGCAGGTTGACAGGGAACGATAATTCACCCCTCCACTTT
TRBV7-6,TRBJ2-1,TRBD2,NA,CASSLLAGSYNEQFF,TGTGCCAGCAGCTTACTAGCGGGATCCTACAATGAGCAGTTCTTC
TRBV12-3/TRBV12-4,TRBJ1-2,NA,NA,CASTPGGYGYTF,TGTGCCAGCACCCCGGGGGGCTATGGCTACACCTTC
TRBV28,TRBJ1-5,NA,NA,CASLGPGGNQPQHF,TGTGCCAGCCTTGGGCCCGGGGGTAATCAGCCCCAGCATTTT
TRBV28,TRBJ2-3,NA,NA,CASSFPGDTDTQYF,TGTGCCAGCAGTTTCCCCGGGGACACAGATACGCAGTATTTT
TRBV5-5,TRBJ2-5,NA,once,CASSAGGQETQYF,TGTGCCAGCAGCGCAGGGGGGCAGGAGACCCAGTACTTC
TRBV28,TRBJ1-5,NA,NA,CASSRNQGIGQPQHF,TGTGCCAGCAGCCGTAACCAGGGGATAGGGCAGCCCCAGCATTTT
TRBV3-1/TRBV3-2,TRBJ2-5,TRBD2,NA,CASSHQRGGGETQYF,TGTGCCAGCAGCCACCAGCGGGGGGGCGGAGAGACCCAGTACTTC
TRBV29-1,TRBJ1-5,NA,NA,CSVVYGQSQPQHF,TGCAGCGTAGTCTATGGACAGTCTCAGCCCCAGCATTTT
TRBV14,TRBJ2-7,TRBD2,few,CASSQDAGVRQRSEQYF,TGTGCCAGCAGCCAAGATGCGGGGGTGCGGCAGAGGAGCGAGCAGTACTTC
TRBV19,TRBJ1-6,TRBD1,few,CASRTDRENSPLHF,TGTGCCAGTAGGACCGACAGGGAAAATTCACCCCTCCACTTT
TRBV7-8,TRBJ2-1,TRBD2,NA,CASTLGGGTYNEQFF,TGTGCCAGCACCCTCGGGGGGGGGACCTACAATGAGCAGTTCTTC
TRBV29-1,TRBJ1-1,TRBD1,NA,CSVTQGAWTEAFF,TGCAGCGTGACACAGGGGGCATGGACTGAAGCTTTCTTT
TRBV28,TRBJ1-1,NA,NA,CASGLVYTEAFF,TGTGCCAGCGGCCTTGTGTACACTGAAGCTTTCTTT
TRBV7-2,TRBJ2-2,NA,NA,CASSLGQYTGELFF,TGTGCCAGCAGCTTAGGACAGTACACCGGGGAGCTGTTTTTT